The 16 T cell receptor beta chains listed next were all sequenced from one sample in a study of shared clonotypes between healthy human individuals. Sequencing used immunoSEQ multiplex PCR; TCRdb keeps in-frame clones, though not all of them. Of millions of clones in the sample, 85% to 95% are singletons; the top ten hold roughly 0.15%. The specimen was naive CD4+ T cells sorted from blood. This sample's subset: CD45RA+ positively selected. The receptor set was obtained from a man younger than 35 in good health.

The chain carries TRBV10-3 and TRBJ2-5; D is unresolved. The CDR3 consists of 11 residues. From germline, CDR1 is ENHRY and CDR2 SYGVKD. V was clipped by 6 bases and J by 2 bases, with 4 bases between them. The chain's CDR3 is CAIRSQETQYF. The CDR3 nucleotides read TGTGCCATCAGATCACAAGAGACCCAGTACTTC.

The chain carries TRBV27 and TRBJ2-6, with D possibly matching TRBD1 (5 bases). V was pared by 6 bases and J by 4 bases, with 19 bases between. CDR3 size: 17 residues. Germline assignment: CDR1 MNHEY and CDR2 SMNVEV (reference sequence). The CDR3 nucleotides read TGTGCCAGCAGCCTCCAAGGGGCCTTAGGCGGGGCCAACGTCCTGACTTTC. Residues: CASSLQGALGGANVLTF.

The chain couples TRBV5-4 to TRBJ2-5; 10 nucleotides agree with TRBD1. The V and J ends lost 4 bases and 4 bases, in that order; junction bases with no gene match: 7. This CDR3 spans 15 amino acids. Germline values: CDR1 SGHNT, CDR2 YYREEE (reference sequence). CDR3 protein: CASSGDGTGVETQYF. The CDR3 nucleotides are TGTGCCAGCAGCGGTGACGGGACAGGGGTAGAGACCCAGTACTTC.

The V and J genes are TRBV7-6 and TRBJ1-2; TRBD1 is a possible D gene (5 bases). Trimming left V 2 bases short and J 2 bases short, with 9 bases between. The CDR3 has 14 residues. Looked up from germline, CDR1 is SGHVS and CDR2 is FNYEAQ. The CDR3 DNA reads TGTGCCAGCAGCTTATCCGGGGGGAACTATGGCTACACCTTC. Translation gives CASSLSGGNYGYTF.

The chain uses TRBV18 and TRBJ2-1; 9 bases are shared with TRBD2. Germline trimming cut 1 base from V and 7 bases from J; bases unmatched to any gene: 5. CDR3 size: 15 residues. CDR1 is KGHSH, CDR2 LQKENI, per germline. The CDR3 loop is CASSPRSGSFNEQFF. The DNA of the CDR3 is TGTGCCAGCTCACCACGTAGCGGGAGCTTTAATGAGCAGTTCTTC.

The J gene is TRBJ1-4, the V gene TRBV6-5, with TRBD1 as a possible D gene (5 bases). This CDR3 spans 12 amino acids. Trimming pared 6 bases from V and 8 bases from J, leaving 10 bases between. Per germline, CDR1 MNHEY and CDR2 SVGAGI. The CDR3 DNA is TGTGCCAGCAGGCGGGGGGTAGAAAAACTGTTTTTT. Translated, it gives CASRRGVEKLFF.

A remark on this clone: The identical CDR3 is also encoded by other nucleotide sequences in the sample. The CDR3 spells CASSPTVYSNQPQHF. CDR3 coding DNA: TGTGCCAGCAGCCCGACAGTATATAGCAATCAGCCCCAGCATTTT. The chain links TRBV6-1 to TRBJ1-5; tentative D call: TRBD1 (5 bases). This CDR3 is built from 15 residues. The V gene lost 6 bases and the J gene lost 0 bases, with 12 bases spanning the gap. CDR1 is MNHNS and CDR2 is SASEGT in the germline V gene.

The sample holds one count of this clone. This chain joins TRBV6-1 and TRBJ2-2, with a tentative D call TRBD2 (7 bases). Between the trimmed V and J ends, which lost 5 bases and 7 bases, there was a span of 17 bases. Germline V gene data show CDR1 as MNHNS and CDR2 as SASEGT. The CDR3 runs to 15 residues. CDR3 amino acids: CASSIPPGGFGELFF. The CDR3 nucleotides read TGTGCCAGCAGTATCCCTCCGGGGGGCTTCGGGGAGCTGTTTTTT.

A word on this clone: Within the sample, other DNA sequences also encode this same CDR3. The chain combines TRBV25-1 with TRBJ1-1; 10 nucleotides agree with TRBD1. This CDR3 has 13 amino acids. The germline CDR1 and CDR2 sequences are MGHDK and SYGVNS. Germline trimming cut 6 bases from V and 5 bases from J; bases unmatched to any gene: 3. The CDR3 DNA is TGTGCCAGCAGGGGACAGGGGTCGACTGAAGCTTTCTTT. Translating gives CASRGQGSTEAFF.

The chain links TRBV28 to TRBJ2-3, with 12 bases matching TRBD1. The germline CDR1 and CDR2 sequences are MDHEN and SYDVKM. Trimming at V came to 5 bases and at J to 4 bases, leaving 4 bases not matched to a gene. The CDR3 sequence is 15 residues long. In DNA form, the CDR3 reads TGTGCCAGCAGTCCAGGGACAGGGGGCTCAGATACGCAGTATTTT. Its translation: CASSPGTGGSDTQYF.

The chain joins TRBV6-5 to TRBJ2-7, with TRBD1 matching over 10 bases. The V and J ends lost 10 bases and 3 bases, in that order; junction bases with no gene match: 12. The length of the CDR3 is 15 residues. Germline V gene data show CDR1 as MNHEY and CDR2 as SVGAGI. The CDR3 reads CATSLSGTGVYEQYF. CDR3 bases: TGTGCCACCTCACTTTCCGGGACAGGGGTCTACGAGCAGTACTTC.

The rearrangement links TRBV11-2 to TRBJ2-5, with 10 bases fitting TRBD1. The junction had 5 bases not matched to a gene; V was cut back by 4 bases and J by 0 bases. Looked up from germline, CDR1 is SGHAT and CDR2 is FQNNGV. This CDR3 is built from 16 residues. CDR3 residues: CASSSSDRGYQETQYF. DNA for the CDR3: TGTGCCAGCAGCTCCTCGGACAGGGGGTACCAAGAGACCCAGTACTTC.

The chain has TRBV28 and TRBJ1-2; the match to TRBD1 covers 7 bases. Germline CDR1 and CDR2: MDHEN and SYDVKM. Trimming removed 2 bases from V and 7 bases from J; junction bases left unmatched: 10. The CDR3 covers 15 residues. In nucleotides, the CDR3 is TGTGCCAGCAGTTTAGCTTTAAGGGACAGATCTGGCTACACCTTC. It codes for CASSLALRDRSGYTF.

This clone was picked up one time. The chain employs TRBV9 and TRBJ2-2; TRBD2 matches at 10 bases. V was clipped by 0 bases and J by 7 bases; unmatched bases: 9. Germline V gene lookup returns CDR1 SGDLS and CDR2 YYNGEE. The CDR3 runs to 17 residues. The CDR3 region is CASSVGASGSGSGELFF. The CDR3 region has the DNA TGTGCCAGCAGCGTAGGTGCTAGCGGGAGTGGTAGCGGGGAGCTGTTTTTT.

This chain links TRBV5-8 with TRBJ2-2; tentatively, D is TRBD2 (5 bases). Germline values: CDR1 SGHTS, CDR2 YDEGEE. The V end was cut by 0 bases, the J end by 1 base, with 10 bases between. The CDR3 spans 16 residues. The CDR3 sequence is CASSLATGWNTGELFF. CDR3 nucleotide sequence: TGTGCCAGCAGCTTGGCTACGGGATGGAACACCGGGGAGCTGTTTTTT.

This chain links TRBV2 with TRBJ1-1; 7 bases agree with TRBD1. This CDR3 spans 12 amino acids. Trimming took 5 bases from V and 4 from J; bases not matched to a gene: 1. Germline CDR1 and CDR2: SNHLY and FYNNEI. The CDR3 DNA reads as TGTGCCAGCAGTTACAGGGGCACTGAAGCTTTCTTT. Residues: CASSYRGTEAFF.